This T cell receptor beta chain was recovered during a study of blood T cell repertoires in COVID-19. As for the study in general: T cells, B-cell-depleted T cells, or PBMCs supplied cDNA or gDNA.

Methods used by the authors: Reference gene primer amplification gave estimated nucleated cell counts. TCRdb's table, derived via immunoSEQ multiplex PCR, lists solely in-frame clones and lacks some. V, J and clone size are those of that table, while D and trimming were read from the DNA. Among about 270,000 clones listed, 80% to 90% were seen once. Germline CDR1 and CDR2: SGHNT and YENEEA. After removal of 3 bases from V and 1 base from J, the junction contained 6 bases not matched to a gene. The CDR3 is 15 residues long. V usage is TRBV11-3 and J usage is TRBJ2-7, with 7 bases matching TRBD1. The sequenced material came from peripheral blood. This TCR was recovered from a woman in her 70s with COVID-19, enrolled during active disease. The CDR3 here is CASSFGTVDSYEQYF. CDR3 nucleotides: TGTGCCAGCAGCTTCGGGACAGTGGATTCCTACGAGCAGTACTTC.